The 5 T cell receptor beta chains in this list originate from one sample, sequenced in a study of cytomegalovirus exposure and HLA in healthy donors. 60 Vbeta and 13 Jbeta primers were used in PCR. Generated by immunoSEQ multiplex PCR, the TCRdb table keeps only in-frame clones and is missing some. The data contain about 120,000 clones, about 73% of them singletons. The sequenced sample was PBMCs. These receptors all come from a woman between 40 and 50 years old in good health and CMV-seronegative.

The chain is built from TRBV18 and TRBJ2-7; 7 bases fit TRBD2. The ends lost 6 bases at V and 3 bases at J; junction bases unmatched: 8. CDR1 and CDR2 (germline): KGHSH, LQKENI. This CDR3 contains 14 residues. In DNA, the CDR3 is TGTGCCAGCTCTCCTGGGAGGGGATACTACGAGCAGTACTTC. As protein: CASSPGRGYYEQYF.

The V and J genes are TRBV13 and TRBJ2-1; 11 bases are shared with TRBD2. The germline V gene encodes CDR1 PRHDT and CDR2 FYEKMQ (reference sequence). The CDR3 runs to 17 residues. V shed 4 bases and J 4 bases; nucleotides not matched to a gene: 9. CDR3 in amino acids: CASSSLKTSGVYNEQFF. In nucleotides, the CDR3 is TGTGCCAGCAGCTCACTAAAGACTAGCGGGGTGTACAATGAGCAGTTCTTC.

The chain is built from TRBV11-3 and TRBJ2-2, with D possibly being TRBD1 (6 bases). The CDR3 contains 15 residues. The germline V gene encodes CDR1 SGHNT and CDR2 YENEEA. Between the trimmed V and J ends, which lost 4 bases and 0 bases, there was a span of 9 bases. CDR3 nucleotide sequence: TGTGCCAGCAGCTCGGACAGCGCGAACACCGGGGAGCTGTTTTTT. This gives the protein CASSSDSANTGELFF.

J is TRBJ2-5 and V is TRBV5-1, with D possibly being TRBD1 (6 bases). V was trimmed by 1 base and J by 5 bases, leaving 18 bases between them. Germline V lookup: CDR1 SGHRS, CDR2 YFSETQ. This CDR3 region has 16 residues. CDR3 nucleotides: TGCGCCAGCAGCTTGAGGGAGTCTGGGGGCGGGGAGACCCAGTACTTC. This encodes CASSLRESGGGETQYF.

This chain links TRBV6-1 with TRBJ1-5; no clear D. The germline CDR1 and CDR2 sequences are MNHNS and SASEGT. The V and J ends lost 3 bases and 0 bases respectively, with 6 bases between them. This CDR3 region has 14 residues. The chain's CDR3 is CASSDTSSNQPQHF. The CDR3 coding sequence is TGTGCCAGCAGTGATACCAGTAGCAATCAGCCCCAGCATTTT.